Below, one T cell receptor (beta chain) is given with its context. This specimen belongs to a study of blood T cell repertoires in COVID-19. The V gene's germline CDR1 is WNHNN and CDR2 SYGVQD (reference sequence). The length of the CDR3 is 13 residues. The junction had 3 bases not matched to a gene; V was cut back by 5 bases and J by 9 bases. TCRdb keeps only in-frame clones here, not all; method: immunoSEQ multiplex PCR. The sample contains 100,000 to 150,000 clones, 70% to 90% of which appear only once. The sample was peripheral blood. The receptor's source is a woman in her fifties or sixties with acute or convalescent COVID-19. This chain connects TRBV10-1 to TRBJ1-6, with 8 nucleotides matching TRBD1. DNA for the CDR3: TGCGCCAGCAGTTCGGACAGGGTTTCACCCCTCCACTTT. Translated: CASSSDRVSPLHF.